This T cell receptor beta chain was observed in a study of blood T cells in healthy people across ages. The CDR3 consists of 15 residues. Germline CDR1 SNHLY, CDR2 FYNNEI. Through a sample-barcoded 5' primer and a J-beta primer mix, a second PCR was run for roughly 6 to 11 cycles. In TCRdb, the 5' RACE reads were re-called with MiXCR into one record per CDR3 protein. The table has hundreds of thousands of distinct CDR3 sequences, more than 50% seen once. Remarks on this clonotype: At one boundary the junction diverges from the germline segment, which might be a read error.

J is TRBJ2-3 and V is TRBV2; D may correspond to TRBD1 or TRBD2 (5 bases each). The source is a man in his forties in good health. Input material: blood. The DNA of the CDR3 is TGTGCCGGCAGGAGGCCGGGGACGCGGACAGATACGCAGTATTTT. Its translation: CAGRRPGTRTDTQYF.